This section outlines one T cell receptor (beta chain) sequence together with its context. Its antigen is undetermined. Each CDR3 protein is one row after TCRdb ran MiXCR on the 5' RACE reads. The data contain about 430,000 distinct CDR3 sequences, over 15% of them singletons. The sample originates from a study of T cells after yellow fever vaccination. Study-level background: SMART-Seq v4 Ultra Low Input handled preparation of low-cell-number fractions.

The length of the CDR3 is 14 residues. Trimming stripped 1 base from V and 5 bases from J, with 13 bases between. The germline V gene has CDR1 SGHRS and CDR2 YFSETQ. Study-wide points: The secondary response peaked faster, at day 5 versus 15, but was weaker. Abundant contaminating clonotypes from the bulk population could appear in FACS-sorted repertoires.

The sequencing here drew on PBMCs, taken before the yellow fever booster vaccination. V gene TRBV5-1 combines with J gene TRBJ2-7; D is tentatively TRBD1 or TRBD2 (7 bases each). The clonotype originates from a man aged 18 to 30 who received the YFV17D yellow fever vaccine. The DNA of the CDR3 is TGCGCCAGCAGCTTGAGGCAGGGGGGGAACGAGCAGTACGTC. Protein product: CASSLRQGGNEQYV.